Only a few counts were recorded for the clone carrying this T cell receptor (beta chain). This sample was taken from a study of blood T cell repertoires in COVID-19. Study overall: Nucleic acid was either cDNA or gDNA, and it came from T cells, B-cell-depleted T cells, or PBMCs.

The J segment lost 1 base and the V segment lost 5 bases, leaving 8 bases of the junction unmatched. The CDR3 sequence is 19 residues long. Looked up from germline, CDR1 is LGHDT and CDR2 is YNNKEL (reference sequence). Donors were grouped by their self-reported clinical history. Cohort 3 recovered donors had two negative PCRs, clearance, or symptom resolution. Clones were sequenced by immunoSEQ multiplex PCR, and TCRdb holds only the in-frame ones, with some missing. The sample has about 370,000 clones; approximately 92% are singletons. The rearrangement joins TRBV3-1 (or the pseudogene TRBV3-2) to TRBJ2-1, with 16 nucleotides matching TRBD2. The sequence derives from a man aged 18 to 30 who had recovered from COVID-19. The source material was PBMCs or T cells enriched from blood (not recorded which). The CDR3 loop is CASSKTGLAGGRSYNEQFF. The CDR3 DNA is TGTGCCAGCAGCAAGACGGGACTAGCGGGGGGGCGGTCCTACAATGAGCAGTTCTTC.